This T cell receptor beta chain originates from a study of blood T cell repertoires in COVID-19. Whole-study context: From the United States, Italy and Spain came samples of acute and convalescent COVID-19. T cells, B-cell-depleted T cells, or PBMCs provided the cDNA or gDNA that served as material.

This CDR3 is built from 15 residues. J lost 8 bases, V lost 2 bases, and 8 bases had no gene match. Germline CDR1 SGHRS, CDR2 YFSETQ. Sequencing was performed with immunoSEQ multiplex PCR; in TCRdb, only in-frame clones are kept and a portion is missing. The data contain about 150,000 clones, roughly nine tenths of them seen just once; the ten biggest clones take up around 1.5%. The TCR was taken from a human donor in a cohort sampled during active COVID-19. The gene calls are TRBV5-1 and TRBJ2-1; 9 bases align to TRBD1. Input material: peripheral blood. In DNA, the CDR3 is TGCGCCAGCAGCTTCCTCGGGACAGGGCTGGATGAGCAGTTCTTC. Its translation: CASSFLGTGLDEQFF.